This paragraph reports one TCR beta chain. Using immunoSEQ multiplex PCR, the repertoire was profiled, and TCRdb retains in-frame clones only, with some absent. The data show about 380,000 clones, with approximately 95% seen just once and around 0.018% held by the top ten. These data are taken from a study of shared T cell receptors in the human thymus. The V gene lost 1 base and the J gene lost 5 bases, with 14 bases spanning the gap. CDR3 size: 16 residues. Germline assignment: CDR1 SGHDN and CDR2 FVKESK. Sample: thymocytes. The receptor's source is a human donor. The J gene is TRBJ2-2, the V gene TRBV14; weak D call: TRBD1 (6 bases). The CDR3 DNA sequence: TGTGCCAGCAGCCAAGCACGCAGGGGTGGGACCGGGGAGCTGTTTTTT. It codes for CASSQARRGGTGELFF.